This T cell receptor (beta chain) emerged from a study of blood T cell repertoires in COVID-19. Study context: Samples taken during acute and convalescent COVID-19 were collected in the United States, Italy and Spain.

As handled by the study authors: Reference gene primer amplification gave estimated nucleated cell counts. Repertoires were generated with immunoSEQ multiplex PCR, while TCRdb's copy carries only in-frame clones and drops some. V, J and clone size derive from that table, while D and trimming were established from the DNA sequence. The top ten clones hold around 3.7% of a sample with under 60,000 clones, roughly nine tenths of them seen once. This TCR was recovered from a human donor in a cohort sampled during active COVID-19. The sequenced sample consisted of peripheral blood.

The CDR3 DNA follows: TGTGCCAGCAGCTCCCGGACAGGCGTCTCTCAGCCCCAGCATTTT. It codes for CASSSRTGVSQPQHF. This sequence joins TRBV5-6 and TRBJ1-5, with TRBD1 identical over 7 bases. Germline V gene data show CDR1 as SGHDT and CDR2 as YYEEEE. Losses at the gene ends were 3 bases for V and 6 bases for J; bases not matched to a gene: 9. This CDR3 comprises 15 residues.